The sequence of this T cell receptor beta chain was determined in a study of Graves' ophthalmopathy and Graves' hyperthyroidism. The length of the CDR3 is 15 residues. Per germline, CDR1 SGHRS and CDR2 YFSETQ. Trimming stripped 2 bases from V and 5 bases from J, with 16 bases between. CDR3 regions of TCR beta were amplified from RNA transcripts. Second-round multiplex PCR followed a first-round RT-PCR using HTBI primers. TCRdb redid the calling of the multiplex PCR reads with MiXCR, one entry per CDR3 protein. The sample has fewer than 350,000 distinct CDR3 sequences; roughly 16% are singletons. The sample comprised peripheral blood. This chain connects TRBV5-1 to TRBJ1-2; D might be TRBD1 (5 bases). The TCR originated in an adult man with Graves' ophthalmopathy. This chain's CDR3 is CASSLYRMGDYGYTF. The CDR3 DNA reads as TGCGCCAGCAGCTTATACAGGATGGGGGATTATGGCTACACCTTC.